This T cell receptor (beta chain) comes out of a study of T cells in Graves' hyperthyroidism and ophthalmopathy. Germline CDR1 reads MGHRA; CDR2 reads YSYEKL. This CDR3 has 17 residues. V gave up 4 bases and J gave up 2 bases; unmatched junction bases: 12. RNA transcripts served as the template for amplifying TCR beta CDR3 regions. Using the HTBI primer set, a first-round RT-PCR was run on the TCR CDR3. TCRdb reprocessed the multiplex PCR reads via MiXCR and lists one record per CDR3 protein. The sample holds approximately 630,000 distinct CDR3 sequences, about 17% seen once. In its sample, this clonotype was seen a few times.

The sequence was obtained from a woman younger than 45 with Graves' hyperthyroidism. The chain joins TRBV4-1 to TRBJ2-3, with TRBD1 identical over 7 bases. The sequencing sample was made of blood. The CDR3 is CASSPNPGTADTDTQYF. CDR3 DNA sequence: TGCGCCAGCAGCCCGAATCCCGGGACAGCCGACACAGATACGCAGTATTTT.